The sequence of this TCR beta chain was determined in a study of blood T cells in healthy people across ages (dated by TCRdb to the mid-2010s). Some background on the complete study: In model experiments, roughly one uniquely barcoded TCR beta cDNA molecule per two T cells was captured by template switching. The study measured age-related changes in TCR beta repertoire diversity using deep sequencing normalized with unique cDNA molecular identifiers. The donors were split into four age groups: young (average about 16 years), middle-aged (about 40), aged (around 67) and long-lived (roughly 77). To avoid experimental bias, donors of different ages were randomly spread across the sequencing lanes. The study analyzed two additional independent replicas of 1 million unique cDNA reads from the same blood draw for two donors, one aged 18 to 30 and one aged 80 or older. General conclusions and limits of the study: Observed TCR beta diversity per million T cells fell roughly linearly with age, and a significant reduction was already apparent by age around 36. The long-lived group showed more naive CD4+ T cells, fewer expanded clones and increased TCR diversity than the aged group, suggesting age selection. Conclusive comparison of naive and antigen-experienced compartments was prevented by the profiling of bulk unsorted PBMCs. There was a strong correlation between observed TCR beta diversity and the percentage of naive T cells measured by flow cytometry. Total diversity estimates from one million sequenced T cells were considered lower bounds and underestimates. Donor CMV infection status was unknown, potentially confounding age-related changes in expanded clonotypes.

V is pared back by 2 bases and J by 3 bases, with 8 bases lying between the germline termini. CDR1 LGHNA and CDR2 YNFKEQ were looked up in the germline V gene. From its cysteine to its phenylalanine, the CDR3 spans 13 amino acids. Kept here is only the CDR3 DNA, which spans 39 bases and is read in frame from base 1. This clonotype was counted many times. Its antigen remains unidentified. There are no base qualities to consult, and no much larger clone falls within one base. Donors were 35 to 40 systemically healthy Caucasian individuals from Russia aged 6 to 90 years. Ten milliliters of peripheral blood were drawn from each donor into EDTA-treated Vacutainer tubes. Ficoll-Paque density-gradient centrifugation was used to isolate PBMCs, with at least 7 million per sample. Trizol reagent was used to extract total RNA from PBMCs, with at least 6 micrograms per sample. For every donor, flow cytometry on a PBMC aliquot measured the percentage of naive CD45RAhigh/CD27high T cells.

Libraries were constructed by 5' RACE. The reads were generated on an Illumina HiSeq 2500. A second PCR of about 7 to 12 cycles was run with a J-beta primer mix and a sample-barcoded 5' primer. A template-switch 5' adaptor carrying 12 random nucleotides introduced a unique molecular identifier onto each TCR beta cDNA molecule. Each sample yielded at least 3 million CDR3-containing paired-end reads. All of the RNA was converted into first-strand cDNA using the Mint cDNA synthesis kit, with a TRBC-specific oligonucleotide serving as the primer. Following uracil-DNA glycosylase treatment, all cDNA underwent a first 18-cycle PCR with the universal primers M1SS and BC2_uni_R. The source study handled its data this way. Normalization of each sample was performed by random selection of 1 million high-quality reads, each carrying a distinct molecular identifier. Reads sharing molecular identifiers were discarded rather than binned into consensus sequences. MiTCR, run with a Q25 quality threshold and the strictest error-elimination algorithm, handled CDR3 identification, clonotype clustering and error correction. A nonparametric unseen species model using Euler transformation provided a lower-bound estimate of total TCR beta diversity. TCRdb itself trimmed the public reads at Q25 with fastp, ran MiXCR and retained productive beta chains. Each entry merges the rows of one CDR3 protein and shows their most common DNA and genes. The V and J calls and clone size come from TCRdb's table, not from the authors' own analysis. In all, the sample holds 800,000 to 950,000 distinct CDR3 sequences, and 30% to 45% of those were seen once. The ten most abundant clones make up under 15% of the sample.

The V gene is TRBV4-2 and the J gene is TRBJ2-7; TRBD1 might be the D gene, on 5 matching bases. The specimen was blood. The receptor was isolated from a man aged 18-30 years in good health. The nucleotide sequence is given as TGTGCCAGCAGCCAATTGACAGACTACGAGCAGTACTTC. This is translated as CASSQLTDYEQYF.